This T cell receptor (beta chain) appears in the sequencing data of a study of response to subunit inactivated influenza vaccine. Study outcomes and limitations: Each seasonal flu vaccination may recruit only limited new T cells, authors suggested.

This CDR3 contains 10 residues. Trimming shortened V by 8 bases and J by 7 bases, and 8 bases separated the two germline ends. This clonotype was recorded at least ten times. The antigen remains undetermined. MiXCR, applied by TCRdb to the RT-PCR reads, yields one record per CDR3 protein. The data show roughly 790,000 distinct CDR3 sequences, around 20% seen once. The chain combines TRBV12-3 or TRBV12-4 with TRBJ2-5; D unresolved. This TCR came from a man aged 50 or older who received an inactivated influenza vaccine. The sample in question was PBMCs from blood, obtained roughly 5 days after vaccination. The CDR3 loop is CASGVGTQYF. CDR3 in DNA: TGTGCCAGCGGGGTTGGGACCCAGTACTTC.